Listed here are 9 T cell receptor beta chains from one sample, sequenced in a study of cytomegalovirus exposure and HLA in healthy donors. PCR amplification relied on 60 Vbeta primers (plus 13 Jbeta primers). Libraries were prepared by immunoSEQ multiplex PCR; TCRdb keeps only in-frame clonotypes and omits some of them. The sample consists of fewer than 100,000 clones, around three quarters of them appearing once. The specimen was PBMCs. The receptors were sampled from a man in his forties or fifties in good health and CMV-seronegative.

The chain links TRBV28 to TRBJ1-2; D unclear. Trimming cost V 2 bases and J 8 bases, with 9 bases left between them. The germline V gene encodes CDR1 MDHEN and CDR2 SYDVKM. The CDR3 length is 12 residues. The CDR3 coding sequence is TGTGCCAGCAGTTTAAGCCTCAGGGGCTACACCTTC. Translation gives CASSLSLRGYTF.

The chain couples TRBV11-3 to TRBJ2-5; no firm D call. The CDR3 contains 11 residues. Between the trimmed V and J ends, which lost 5 bases and 4 bases, there was a span of 5 bases. Germline V gives CDR1 SGHNT, CDR2 YENEEA. Written as DNA, the CDR3 is TGTGCCAGCAGCGCCGGAGAGACCCAGTACTTC. This sequence encodes CASSAGETQYF.

The gene calls are TRBV11-2 and TRBJ1-3; weak D call: TRBD1 (6 bases). The germline CDR1 and CDR2 sequences are SGHAT and FQNNGV. This CDR3 is 15 amino acids long. V lost 5 bases, J lost 1 base, and 12 bases lay in between. The DNA of the CDR3 is TGTGCCAGCAGCACGCGGGGGGCTTCTGGAAACACCATATATTTT. Translated, it gives CASSTRGASGNTIYF.

The chain couples TRBV5-1 to TRBJ1-4, with D unresolved. Trimming shortened V by 0 bases and J by 5 bases, and 5 bases separated the two germline ends. CDR1 SGHRS and CDR2 YFSETQ come from the germline V gene. The CDR3 spans 13 residues. Here the CDR3 reads CASSLGANEKLFF. For the CDR3, the DNA is TGCGCCAGCAGCTTGGGGGCAAATGAAAAACTGTTTTTT.

The chain recombines TRBV6-1 with TRBJ1-2; D is possibly TRBD1 (5 bases). CDR1 and CDR2 from the germline V gene are MNHNS and SASEGT. The CDR3 spans 16 residues. V dropped 4 bases and J dropped 3 bases, with 18 bases sitting between them. Here the CDR3 reads CASSGLRRGADYGYTF. The CDR3 coding sequence is TGTGCCAGCAGTGGATTAAGGAGGGGCGCTGACTATGGCTACACCTTC.

In regard to this clone: This sample includes further DNA sequences coding for the same CDR3. The genes are TRBV9 and TRBJ2-2; TRBD2 might be the D (5 bases). The germline CDR1 and CDR2 sequences are SGDLS and YYNGEE. V lost 4 bases and J 0 bases, leaving 7 bases between the germline ends. The CDR3 is 14 residues long. The CDR3 protein is CASSSGANTGELFF. The CDR3 DNA sequence: TGTGCCAGCAGCAGCGGCGCGAACACCGGGGAGCTGTTTTTT.

The genes are TRBV28 and TRBJ2-7; possible D gene TRBD1, 6 bases. The CDR3 spans 15 residues. The V gene's germline CDR1 is MDHEN and CDR2 SYDVKM. Trimming removed 6 bases at V and 2 bases at J, with 17 bases between. The CDR3 coding sequence is TGTGCCAGCAGCCGCACAGGGATCTCTGCCTACGAGCAGTACTTC. Translated: CASSRTGISAYEQYF.

This CDR3 reads CASSLLPYTDTQYF. CDR3 nucleotide sequence: TGTGCCAGCAGCTTATTACCCTACACAGATACGCAGTATTTT. This sequence joins TRBV7-2 and TRBJ2-3; D call uncertain. The V end was cut by 2 bases, the J end by 2 bases, with 8 bases between. This CDR3 has 14 amino acids. CDR1 and CDR2 (germline): SGHTA, FQGNSA.

The chain carries TRBV13 and TRBJ2-5; 9 nucleotides line up with TRBD2. The assigned J gene may be wrong: the sequence end matches TRBJ2-7 better. The CDR3 covers 15 residues. Per germline, CDR1 PRHDT and CDR2 FYEKMQ (reference sequence). The CDR3 spells CASSFETSGSNEQYF. CDR3 coding DNA: TGTGCCAGCAGCTTCGAGACTAGCGGTTCGAACGAGCAGTACTTC.